This T cell receptor beta chain was sequenced for a study of early T cells in non-severe SARS-CoV-2 infection. The overall study: The authors sequenced bulk RNA from unsorted whole blood, leaving chains unpaired.

In its sample, this clonotype was seen a few times. Its specificity is not known. Study findings and constraints: VDJdb matches were skewed toward anti-spike CD8 T cell responses.

The CDR3 spans 12 residues. Unmatched junction bases numbered 4, after V lost 8 bases and J lost 5 bases. TCRdb reprocessed the 5' RACE reads with MiXCR, giving one entry per CDR3 protein. This sample has around 100,000 distinct CDR3 sequences, with about 12% found just once. The J gene is TRBJ2-5, the V gene TRBV12-3 or TRBV12-4; 8 nucleotides line up with TRBD1. The clonotype was recovered from an adult who was a healthcare worker with PCR-confirmed SARS-CoV-2 infection or an uninfected control (not recorded which). The sequenced material came from whole blood. The CDR3 reads CASATGDETQYF. CDR3 sequence (DNA): TGTGCCAGCGCGACAGGGGACGAGACCCAGTACTTC.